The 21 T cell receptor beta chains below all came from one sample that was sequenced in a study of blood T cell repertoires in COVID-19. Sequenced by immunoSEQ multiplex PCR; TCRdb stores in-frame clones only, minus some. The table lists more than 80,000 clones, over 80% of them singletons, with under 35% in the top ten. The source material was peripheral blood. These receptors were collected from a woman over 75 with active or convalescent COVID-19.

The V call is TRBV5-1, the J call TRBJ2-5, with no clear D. The CDR3 is 12 residues long. Germline V lookup: CDR1 SGHRS, CDR2 YFSETQ. Trimming left V 3 bases short and J 5 bases short, with 8 bases between. CDR3 residues: CASSSRAETQYF. As DNA, the CDR3 is TGCGCCAGCAGCTCGAGAGCGGAGACCCAGTACTTC.

V usage is TRBV24-1 and J usage is TRBJ1-2; D may be TRBD1 (6 bases). This CDR3 is 13 amino acids long. Germline values: CDR1 KGHDR, CDR2 SFDVKD. The V gene lost 7 bases and the J gene lost 2 bases, with 10 bases spanning the gap. The CDR3 is CATSMDRNYGYTF. CDR3 sequence (DNA): TGTGCCACCAGCATGGACAGAAACTATGGCTACACCTTC.

This clone was found once. The chain combines TRBV6-5 with TRBJ1-1; D might be TRBD1 (6 bases). This CDR3 contains 13 residues. V was pared by 8 bases and J by 7 bases, with 17 bases between. The germline V gene encodes CDR1 MNHEY and CDR2 SVGAGI. This chain's CDR3 is CASLRAGADEAFF. The DNA for the CDR3 is TGTGCCAGCTTAAGGGCGGGGGCGGATGAAGCTTTCTTT.

The rearrangement links TRBV11-3 to TRBJ2-5; TRBD1 matches 9 bases. V lost 5 bases, J lost 4 bases, and 8 bases stayed unmatched. CDR3 size: 15 residues. The V gene's germline CDR1 is SGHNT and CDR2 YENEEA. The DNA for the CDR3 is TGTGCCAGCAGCCCGGGGACAGGGCGGGCAGAGACCCAGTACTTC. This encodes CASSPGTGRAETQYF.

V gene TRBV28 combines with J gene TRBJ1-1; D perhaps matches TRBD1 (6 bases). Germline assignment: CDR1 MDHEN and CDR2 SYDVKM. V was trimmed by 9 bases and J by 1 base, leaving 18 bases between them. The CDR3 consists of 15 residues. The CDR3 DNA reads TGTGCCAGTGCTATGGTGGGGGCACCGAACACTGAAGCTTTCTTT. Translating it yields CASAMVGAPNTEAFF.

This clone was recorded a few times. This chain uses TRBV2 with TRBJ2-2; D is unresolved. V lost 3 bases, J lost 4 bases, and 9 bases lay in between. The CDR3 loop spans 14 amino acids. Germline-derived CDR1 and CDR2 are SNHLY and FYNNEI. This CDR3 reads CASSDVSRTGELFF. The CDR3 DNA reads as TGTGCCAGCAGTGATGTTAGTCGCACCGGGGAGCTGTTTTTT. Together with reference TRBV2 and TRBJ2-2, the CDR3 gives the full variable domain: EPEVTQTPSHQVTQMGQEVILRCVPISNHLYFYWYRQILGQKVEFLVSFYNNEISEKSEIFDDQFSVERPDGSNFTLKIRSTKLEDSAMYFCASSDVSRTGELFFGEGSRLTVL.

Note on this clone: The same CDR3 can be traced to other DNA sequences in this sample. The chain uses TRBV19 and TRBJ2-5, with 10 bases that match TRBD1. Trimming cost V 9 bases and J 5 bases; bases outside gene matches: 6. Germline assignment: CDR1 LNHDA and CDR2 SQIVND (reference sequence). The CDR3 is made up of 13 amino acids. This CDR3 is CASSTGGRETQYF. In DNA form, the CDR3 reads TGTGCCAGCTCGACAGGGGGCAGGGAGACCCAGTACTTC. Supplemented by reference TRBV19 and TRBJ2-5, the full variable domain reads DGGITQSPKYLFRKEGQNVTLSCEQNLNHDAMYWYRQDPGQGLRLIYYSQIVNDFQKGDIAEGYSVSREKKESFPLTVTSAQKNPTAFYLCASSTGGRETQYFGPGTRLLVL.

This chain uses TRBV10-3 with TRBJ2-1; 14 bases match TRBD2. This CDR3 region has 17 residues. Germline V CDR1 and CDR2: ENHRY, SYGVKD. V shed 5 bases and J 9 bases; nucleotides not matched to a gene: 12. The CDR3 sequence: CAISSRAGTSGGFEQFF. CDR3 coding DNA: TGTGCCATCAGTTCCCGCGCCGGGACTAGCGGGGGATTTGAGCAGTTCTTC.

J is TRBJ2-7 and V is TRBV25-1; 7 nucleotides match TRBD1. V shed 4 bases, J shed 3 bases, and the junction held 12 bases outside the gene matches. CDR1 and CDR2 from the germline V gene are MGHDK and SYGVNS. This CDR3 has 16 residues. The CDR3 spells CASSGLQWDSLYEQYF. DNA for the CDR3: TGTGCCAGCAGTGGCCTCCAATGGGACAGTCTCTACGAGCAGTACTTC.

This sequence joins TRBV6-2 or TRBV6-3 and TRBJ1-2; D unresolved. Trimming removed 0 bases from V and 4 bases from J, with 9 bases in between. The length of the CDR3 is 14 residues. In germline, CDR1 is MNHEY, CDR2 SVGEGT. CDR3 amino acids: CASSYSRTSYGYTF. In nucleotides, the CDR3 is TGTGCCAGCAGTTACTCTAGGACTTCCTATGGCTACACCTTC.

The chain links TRBV5-1 to TRBJ1-1; D remains unclear. The CDR3 consists of 14 residues. Trimming shortened V by 4 bases and J by 1 base, and 11 bases separated the two germline ends. The V gene's germline CDR1 is SGHRS and CDR2 YFSETQ. The CDR3 region has the DNA TGCGCCAGCAGCGTGAACAGCCCGAACACTGAAGCTTTCTTT. Translating gives CASSVNSPNTEAFF.

The rearrangement links TRBV19 to TRBJ2-1; a possible D gene is TRBD2 (5 bases). Trimming pared 8 bases from V and 2 bases from J, leaving 19 bases between. Germline V gives CDR1 LNHDA, CDR2 SQIVND (reference sequence). The CDR3 contains 16 residues. The CDR3 region is CASGQPPGNTYNEQFF. CDR3 sequence (DNA): TGTGCCAGTGGCCAACCGCCGGGAAATACCTACAATGAGCAGTTCTTC.

The chain joins TRBV10-3 to TRBJ1-6; the D is unclear. V lost 1 base to trimming and J lost 7 bases, with 17 bases between them. The CDR3 runs to 17 residues. Germline V gene data show CDR1 as ENHRY and CDR2 as SYGVKD. The CDR3, as DNA: TGTGCCATCAGTGAGTTCGACATTTCCAGATCGAATTCACCCCTCCACTTT. This codes for CAISEFDISRSNSPLHF.

CDR3 residues: CASSQELAGAYEQYF. As DNA, the CDR3 is TGTGCCAGCAGCCAAGAGCTAGCGGGAGCCTACGAGCAGTACTTC. This chain links TRBV4-2 with TRBJ2-7; the match to TRBD2 covers 10 bases. With 0 bases clipped from V and 2 bases from J, the junction kept 1 base outside the gene matches. Germline assignment: CDR1 LGHNA and CDR2 YNFKEQ. The CDR3 extends over 15 amino acids.

The chain combines TRBV6-5 with TRBJ1-1, with 9 bases aligning to TRBD1. Germline V gene lookup returns CDR1 MNHEY and CDR2 SVGAGI. J gave up 0 bases and V 5 bases, and 1 base lay outside the gene matches. The CDR3 runs 14 residues. CDR3 DNA: TGTGCCAGCAGTAGGGACAGGGTGAACACTGAAGCTTTCTTT. This encodes CASSRDRVNTEAFF.

V and J are TRBV9 and TRBJ2-1, with 7 bases matching TRBD1. V lost 3 bases and J lost 3; bases outside the gene matches: 12. Germline V CDR1 and CDR2: SGDLS, YYNGEE. CDR3 length: 17 amino acids. The CDR3 loop is CASSGRFGDSFYNEQFF. The CDR3, as DNA: TGTGCCAGCAGCGGCCGATTTGGGGACAGTTTCTACAATGAGCAGTTCTTC.

The gene calls are TRBV7-3 and TRBJ1-3; 9 nucleotides match TRBD1. Trimming cost V 5 bases and J 6 bases; bases outside gene matches: 14. CDR1 is SGHTA and CDR2 is FQGTGA in the germline V gene. The CDR3 is 17 residues long. The CDR3 loop is CASSLSPGQGEENTIYF. CDR3 in DNA: TGTGCCAGCAGCCTCTCCCCGGGACAGGGTGAAGAAAACACCATATATTTT.

The V call is TRBV19, the J call TRBJ1-1; the D gene is possibly TRBD1 (5 bases). Between the trimmed V and J ends, which lost 6 bases and 0 bases, there was a span of 17 bases. In germline, CDR1 is LNHDA, CDR2 SQIVND (reference sequence). This CDR3 comprises 16 residues. In nucleotides, the CDR3 is TGTGCCAGTAGCCCCGGATCAGGGTTATTGAACACTGAAGCTTTCTTT. Translated: CASSPGSGLLNTEAFF.

This clone was seen only once. The chain has TRBV19 and TRBJ1-1; D is perhaps TRBD1 (5 bases). The CDR3 has 17 residues. The germline V gene has CDR1 LNHDA and CDR2 SQIVND (reference sequence). Between the trimmed V and J ends, which lost 5 bases and 11 bases, there was a span of 30 bases. In DNA form, the CDR3 reads TGTGCCAGTAGTGCCGCACGGTACGAACCGGGACTCAGCTTGGCTTTCTTT. This gives the protein CASSAARYEPGLSLAFF. The variable domain in full, with the rest retrieved from reference TRBV19 and TRBJ1-1, is DGGITQSPKYLFRKEGQNVTLSCEQNLNHDAMYWYRQDPGQGLRLIYYSQIVNDFQKGDIAEGYSVSREKKESFPLTVTSAQKNPTAFYLCASSAARYEPGLSLAFFGQGTRLTVV.

The rearrangement uses TRBV29-1 and TRBJ2-4; possible D gene TRBD2, 5 bases. Between the trimmed V and J ends, which lost 0 bases and 6 bases, there was a span of 9 bases. Germline V lookup: CDR1 SQVTM, CDR2 ANQGSEA. There are 13 residues in the CDR3. CDR3 protein: CSVEEPRGNIQYF. The CDR3 DNA reads TGCAGCGTTGAAGAGCCCCGGGGAAACATTCAGTACTTC.

V and J are TRBV6-6 and TRBJ1-1, with a possible D match to TRBD1 (5 bases). The CDR3 is 15 residues long. Per germline, CDR1 MNHNY and CDR2 SVGAGI (reference sequence). V lost 2 bases to trimming and J lost 0 bases, with 10 bases between them. CDR3 in DNA: TGTGCCAGCAGTTACAATCAGGGTGTGAACACTGAAGCTTTCTTT. Translating gives CASSYNQGVNTEAFF.